This passage covers 8 T cell receptor beta chains from one sample sequenced in a study of cytomegalovirus exposure and HLA in healthy donors. Produced via immunoSEQ multiplex PCR; TCRdb's table is partial and in-frame only. The sample yields under 130,000 clones, 86% seen once. Sequencing was performed on PBMCs. Source of these receptors: a woman aged 18-29 years in good health and CMV-seropositive.

V is TRBV5-1 and J is TRBJ1-3; no clear D gene. Trimming removed 0 bases at V and 0 bases at J, with 10 bases between. The CDR3 is 16 residues long. Germline CDR1 reads SGHRS; CDR2 reads YFSETQ. The CDR3 DNA reads TGCGCCAGCAGCTTGGACGCCGGGTCCTCTGGAAACACCATATATTTT. This sequence encodes CASSLDAGSSGNTIYF.

This chain connects TRBV6-1 to TRBJ1-2; no clear D. Germline V gene sequence: CDR1 MNHNS, CDR2 SASEGT. The V end was cut by 1 base, the J end by 4 bases, with 16 bases between. The CDR3 has 16 residues. The CDR3 nucleotides are TGTGCCAGCAGTGAAGGAGAAGGGAGGCTAATCTATGGCTACACCTTC. Translated: CASSEGEGRLIYGYTF.

The CDR3 reads CASSRGAQTSTQYF. The CDR3 nucleotides are TGTGCCAGCAGCCGCGGGGCGCAGACCTCAACCCAGTACTTC. The chain employs TRBV27 and TRBJ2-5; the D gene is possibly TRBD2 (6 bases). The CDR3 runs 14 residues. Trimming removed 6 bases from V and 8 bases from J, with 19 bases in between. In germline, CDR1 is MNHEY, CDR2 SMNVEV (reference sequence).

V is TRBV30 and J is TRBJ1-4; D gene uncertain. The CDR3 extends over 15 amino acids. Germline V gene data show CDR1 as GTSNPN and CDR2 as SVGIG (reference sequence). V was trimmed by 1 base and J by 3 bases, leaving 12 bases between them. This CDR3 is CAWSAPPGANEKLFF. DNA of the CDR3: TGTGCCTGGAGTGCTCCACCGGGAGCTAATGAAAAACTGTTTTTT.

The chain couples TRBV27 to TRBJ2-2; the D gene is possibly TRBD2 (5 bases). The germline CDR1 and CDR2 sequences are MNHEY and SMNVEV (reference sequence). V gave up 4 bases and J gave up 0 bases, with 9 bases separating them. The CDR3 contains 15 residues. The CDR3 DNA reads TGTGCCAGCAGTTGGACTTTACCGAACACCGGGGAGCTGTTTTTT. It codes for CASSWTLPNTGELFF.

This chain uses TRBV27 with TRBJ2-2; 9 bases are shared with TRBD2. The CDR3 extends over 16 amino acids. CDR1 is MNHEY, CDR2 SMNVEV, per germline (reference sequence). J gave up 4 bases and V 0 bases, and 3 bases lay outside the gene matches. The DNA for the CDR3 is TGTGCCAGCAGTTTATCGCGGGAGGGATCCACCGGGGAGCTGTTTTTT. This codes for CASSLSREGSTGELFF.

This sequence joins TRBV5-3 and TRBJ1-1; 7 bases are a match to TRBD1. TRBV5-3 is classed as an ORF, of uncertain function. V dropped 4 bases and J dropped 1; count of bases not matched to a gene: 7. The CDR3 is 15 amino acids. The CDR3: CARSTRQGSNTEAFF. CDR3 nucleotides: TGTGCCAGAAGCACTCGACAGGGATCGAACACTGAAGCTTTCTTT.

The V and J genes are TRBV20-1 and TRBJ1-5; D is possibly TRBD1 (5 bases). The V end lost 6 bases, the J end lost 7 bases, and 10 bases lay between the germline ends. Germline CDR1 DFQATT, CDR2 SNEGSKA (reference sequence). The CDR3 spans 11 residues. The DNA for the CDR3 is TGCAGTGCGGGGGGGACCCAGCCCCAGCATTTT. As protein: CSAGGTQPQHF.